This T cell receptor beta chain derives from a study of T cells in Graves' hyperthyroidism and ophthalmopathy (dated by TCRdb to about 2019). Background for the entire study: Peripheral blood was sampled at the time of initial diagnosis, prior to any treatment. To identify distinguishing TCR V-J signatures, a discovery cohort of 100 patients was used, comprising roughly 45 with Graves' ophthalmopathy and some 57 with stable Graves' hyperthyroidism. Prospective prediction of ophthalmopathy was tested in an independent validation cohort of 18 to 20 hyperthyroidism patients and around 16 patients who later progressed to ophthalmopathy. The roughly 99 discovery patients were divided at random into training and test sets in a 7:3 ratio. Thyroid tissue and blood T-cell repertoires from over 5 Graves' hyperthyroidism patients were also compared in the study. After sampling, hyperthyroidism patients received methimazole starting at 30 mg daily, and ophthalmopathy patients received high-dose intravenous methylprednisolone. According to the paper, TCR Vbeta CDR3 sequencing was carried out on 135 peripheral blood samples, which came from 40 to 45 ophthalmopathy, roughly 75 hyperthyroidism and approximately 17 progressor patients. Study-level results and caveats: Sample size was not statistically predetermined, and investigators were not blinded to group allocation. A 13 V-J signature model separated ophthalmopathy from stable hyperthyroidism, with roughly 88% sensitivity and roughly 81% specificity in cross-validation and 80%/75% in testing. In validation, progression to ophthalmopathy was predicted by the model with 70.59% sensitivity and 72.22% specificity, a median of 6.5 months before onset. Most expanded thyroid clonotypes (frequency above 0.001) were also detected in blood, a finding suggesting that blood repertoires may reflect thyroid immune responses.

This clonotype has a handful of counts. The antigen this receptor binds is unknown. No base-level quality is on record; no much larger clone is a single base apart. The CDR3 goes from the cysteine to the phenylalanine over 13 residues. This entry keeps only the CDR3 DNA: 39 bases, framed from base 1. CDR1 SGDLS and CDR2 YYNGEE were looked up in the germline V gene. The junction shows trimming of 3 bases on V and 11 bases on J, and the gene matches do not reach 2 bases of it. The TCR beta CDR3 regions were amplified from the RNA transcripts. For the first round of RT-PCR on the TCR CDR3, the HTBI primer set was used together with the Qiagen OneStep RT-PCR kit. A second multiplex PCR round built the libraries, followed by size selection and purification. Sequencing of the libraries was done on an Illumina HiSeq2000 using paired-end 100 bp reads. The published analysis was carried out like this. SOAPnuke was used to process the raw data, throwing out any read that contained adapters or uncalled bases, had a mean Phred below 15, or lacked an exact constant-primer or identifier match. High-quality paired reads were merged with COPE v1.2.5, and unique nucleotide sequences were defined as clonotypes. MiTCR v1.1 was used to align the clonotypes against IMGT TRBV, TRBD and TRBJ reference segments. The analysis included only V-J combinations with a frequency above 0.0001, which together covered approximately 99% of the repertoires. A TCS score was defined as the ratio between F50 (clonal expansion) and ExV (chaos), using BLOSUM62-based TCRdist between CDR3 peptides within each V-J. Welch's t-statistics and random forest reduced around 550 V-J features to 10 to 15, which were used in a naive Bayes classifier (R e1071). The raw public reads went through TCRdb reprocessing: fastp at Q25, MiXCR clone calling, in-frame beta chains kept. Every entry covers one CDR3 protein and lists the most common genes and DNA from its rows. V and J calls and clone size were set by TCRdb, not the authors. Here the sample has some 300,000 distinct CDR3 sequences; approximately 18% occur a single time. The ten most abundant clones make up 35% to 40% of the sample.

Ophthalmopathy patients had moderately to severely active disease, with a Clinical Activity Score of 3 or more, a NOSPECS grade of 4 or more, and a disease duration of less than 3 months. Patients with uncontrolled infections, other autoimmune diseases, pregnancy or lactation were excluded. Diagnoses relied on clinical symptoms, serum thyroxine and TRAb, thyroid ultrasound and orbital computed tomography. PBMCs were separated from about 10 ml of fresh peripheral blood using Ficoll-Paque density gradient centrifugation. Trizol reagent was used to extract total RNA, and RNA quality was then checked on an Agilent 2100 Bioanalyzer.

This sequence uses TRBV9 and TRBJ2-3, and TRBD2 aligns with 14 junction nucleotides. This TCR came from a man aged 50-59 years with Graves' ophthalmopathy. Sequencing input: blood. The CDR3 is CASSAGTSGGQYF. The base sequence is TGTGCCAGCAGCGCCGGGACTAGCGGGGGGCAGTATTTT.